The clone carrying this T cell receptor (beta chain) was recorded once. This CDR3 is 13 amino acids long. Germline V lookup: CDR1 SGHAT, CDR2 FQNNGV. The J segment lost 0 bases and the V segment lost 5 bases, leaving 1 base of the junction unmatched. This sample is part of a study of tissue T cells after allogeneic stem cell transplantation. Looking at the study overall: Smaller viable blood or marrow samples skipped sorting for direct DNA extraction.

Sequenced by immunoSEQ multiplex PCR; TCRdb stores in-frame clones only, minus some. The data hold tens of thousands of clones, with about nine tenths observed a single time. Sequenced material: blood, taken before transplantation. This rearrangement joins TRBV11-2 to TRBJ2-7; TRBD1 aligns across 7 bases. The sequence was obtained from a woman aged 35 to 69 who later had graft-versus-host disease after an allogeneic stem cell transplant. CDR3 region: CASSRDSSYEQYF. The CDR3 DNA reads TGTGCCAGCAGCCGGGACAGCTCCTACGAGCAGTACTTC.